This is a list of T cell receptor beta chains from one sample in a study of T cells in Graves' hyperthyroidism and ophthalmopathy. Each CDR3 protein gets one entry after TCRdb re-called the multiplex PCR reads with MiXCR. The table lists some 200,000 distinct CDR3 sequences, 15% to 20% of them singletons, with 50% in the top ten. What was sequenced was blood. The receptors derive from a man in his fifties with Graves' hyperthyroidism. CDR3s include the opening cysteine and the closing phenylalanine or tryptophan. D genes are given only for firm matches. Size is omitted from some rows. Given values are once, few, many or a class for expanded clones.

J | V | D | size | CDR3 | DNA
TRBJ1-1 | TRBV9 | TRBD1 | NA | CASSVHRDSVNTEAFF | TGTGCCAGCAGCGTACACCGGGACAGTGTTAACACTGAAGCTTTCTTT
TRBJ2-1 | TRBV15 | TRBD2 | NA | CATSRDPLTSGGGGQFF | TGTGCCACCAGCAGGGATCCCCTGACTAGCGGGGGGGGTGGGCAGTTCTTC
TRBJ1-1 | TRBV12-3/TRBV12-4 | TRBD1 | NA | CASKMSDRPNTEAFF | TGTGCCAGCAAGATGTCGGACAGGCCTAACACTGAAGCTTTCTTT
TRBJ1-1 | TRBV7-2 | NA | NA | CASSRRGGSMNTEAFF | TGTGCCAGCAGCCGTCGTGGAGGGTCGATGAACACTGAAGCTTTCTTT
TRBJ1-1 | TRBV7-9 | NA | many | CASSHGRIMNTEAFF | TGTGCCAGCAGCCATGGACGGATCATGAACACTGAAGCTTTCTTT
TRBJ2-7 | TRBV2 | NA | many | CASNLPSASYEQYF | TGTGCCAGCAACCTGCCTAGCGCCTCCTACGAGCAGTACTTC
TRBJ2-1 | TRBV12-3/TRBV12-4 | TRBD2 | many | CASRLREGHYNEQFF | TGTGCCAGCAGGTTGAGGGAGGGCCACTACAATGAGCAGTTCTTC
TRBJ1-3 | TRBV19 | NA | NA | CASSIVGPTSGNTIYF | TGTGCCAGTAGTATTGTAGGACCTACCTCTGGAAACACCATATATTTT
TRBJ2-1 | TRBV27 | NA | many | CASSPNSLRPSRGQFF | TGTGCCAGCAGTCCCAATAGTTTGAGGCCTTCGAGGGGGCAGTTCTTC
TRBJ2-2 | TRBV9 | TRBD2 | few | CASSFLAGETGELFF | TGTGCCAGCAGCTTTCTAGCGGGAGAAACCGGGGAGCTGTTTTTT
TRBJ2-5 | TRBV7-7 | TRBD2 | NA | CASSLGAAGQETQYF | TGTGCTAGCAGCTTAGGGGCAGCGGGGCAAGAGACCCAGTACTTC
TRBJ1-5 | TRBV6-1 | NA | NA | CASSDAGLGKPQHF | TGTGCCAGCAGCGACGCGGGGCTTGGAAAGCCCCAGCATTTT
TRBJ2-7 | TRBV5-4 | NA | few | CASSADLLLYEQYF | TGTGCCAGCAGCGCTGACTTGCTACTATACGAGCAGTACTTC
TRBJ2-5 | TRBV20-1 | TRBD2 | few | CSATGTSGMSETQYF | TGCAGTGCAACTGGGACTAGCGGGATGAGTGAGACCCAGTACTTC
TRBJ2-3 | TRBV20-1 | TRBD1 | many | CSAAGTGGSPADTQYF | TGCAGTGCTGCCGGGACAGGGGGTTCTCCCGCAGATACGCAGTATTTT
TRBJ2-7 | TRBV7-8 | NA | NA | CASSPQVALHEQYF | TGTGCCAGCAGCCCCCAGGTGGCTTTGCACGAGCAGTACTTC
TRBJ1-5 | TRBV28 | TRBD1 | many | CASSSRTGGLFQPQHF | TGTGCCAGCAGTTCCCGGACAGGGGGTTTATTTCAGCCCCAGCATTTT
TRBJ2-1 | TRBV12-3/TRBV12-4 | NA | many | CASRKGPVYNEQFF | TGTGCCAGCAGAAAGGGACCGGTTTACAATGAGCAGTTCTTC